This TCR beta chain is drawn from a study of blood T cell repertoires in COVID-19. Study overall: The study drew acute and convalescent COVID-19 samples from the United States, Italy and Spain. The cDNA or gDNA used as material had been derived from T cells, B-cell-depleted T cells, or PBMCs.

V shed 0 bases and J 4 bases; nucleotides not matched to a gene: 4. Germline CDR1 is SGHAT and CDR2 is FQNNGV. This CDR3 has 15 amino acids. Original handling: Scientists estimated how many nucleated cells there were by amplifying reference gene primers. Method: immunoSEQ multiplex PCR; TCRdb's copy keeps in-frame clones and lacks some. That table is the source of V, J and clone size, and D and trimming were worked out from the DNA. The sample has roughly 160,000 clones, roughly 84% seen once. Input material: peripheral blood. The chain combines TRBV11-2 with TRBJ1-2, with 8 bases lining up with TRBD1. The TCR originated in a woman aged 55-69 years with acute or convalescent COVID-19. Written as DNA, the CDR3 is TGTGCCAGCAGCTTAGAGGCAGGGGGCAGCTATGGCTACACCTTC. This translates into CASSLEAGGSYGYTF.